The T cell receptor beta chain described here comes from a study of blood T cell repertoires in COVID-19. As for the study in general: The United States, Italy and Spain were the sources of the acute and convalescent COVID-19 samples. Sources were T cells, B-cell-depleted T cells, or PBMCs; the material itself was cDNA or gDNA.

In the study's own analysis: Nucleated cell counts were estimated from reference gene primer amplification. Sequencing used immunoSEQ multiplex PCR; TCRdb keeps in-frame clones, though not all of them. That table is the source of V, J and clone size, and D and trimming were worked out from the DNA. The sample lists approximately 53,000 clones, about 83% occurring once. The CDR3 consists of 15 residues. V lost 0 bases and J 3 bases, leaving 11 bases between the germline ends. Germline values: CDR1 SGDLS, CDR2 YYNGEE. The sequencing input was peripheral blood. The sequence was collected from a man in his forties with acute or convalescent COVID-19. V is TRBV9 and J is TRBJ2-3; weak D call: TRBD2 (6 bases). The CDR3 DNA reads as TGTGCCAGCAGCGTAGTAGCGGCGGTGACAGATACGCAGTATTTT. Its translation is CASSVVAAVTDTQYF.